The 20 T cell receptor beta chains below were found in one sample sequenced in a study of regulatory T cells in long-lasting Graves disease. To make TCR beta libraries, researchers used iRepertoire HTBI primers and Arm-PCR of CDR3 regions. TCRdb ran MiXCR on the multiplex PCR reads and lists one entry per CDR3 protein. The sample consists of a few hundred thousand distinct CDR3 sequences, about a sixth of them appearing once. Documented time point: newly diagnosed GD, antithyroid drugs for less than 3 months. PBMCs were the source of the RNA used for TCR sequencing. The sample also formed part of further work on T cells in Graves' hyperthyroidism and ophthalmopathy.

Material: peripheral blood mononuclear cells (PBMCs), obtained at new diagnosis, from a patient treated with antithyroid drugs. Receptors were obtained from a woman aged 18-29 years with Graves disease.

This clonotype has ten or more counts. The chain uses TRBV6-1 and TRBJ2-1; 7 bases align to TRBD1. V shed 5 bases, J shed 9 bases, and the junction held 13 bases outside the gene matches. The CDR3 consists of 15 residues. Germline CDR1 reads MNHNS; CDR2 reads SASEGT. Here the CDR3 reads CASSNDRVIVGEQFF. CDR3 nucleotides: TGTGCCAGCAGTAACGACAGGGTCATTGTCGGTGAGCAGTTCTTC.

In this sample, this clonotype turned up many times. This rearrangement joins TRBV7-3 to TRBJ2-3; 9 nucleotides line up with TRBD1. Germline V lookup: CDR1 SGHTA, CDR2 FQGTGA. This CDR3 spans 15 amino acids. Trimming removed 4 bases from V and 1 base from J; junction bases left unmatched: 3. CDR3 nucleotide sequence: TGTGCCAGCAGCTACACAGGGGGCCGCACAGATACGCAGTATTTT. It specifies CASSYTGGRTDTQYF.

This clonotype has ten or more counts. The chain carries TRBV7-2 and TRBJ1-5; TRBD1 is a possible D gene (5 bases). The CDR3 extends over 15 amino acids. Trimming pared 1 base from V and 5 bases from J, leaving 12 bases between. Per germline, CDR1 SGHTA and CDR2 FQGNSA. Here the CDR3 DNA reads TGTGCCAGCAGCTTAGAGCAGGGCCGGGATCAGCCCCAGCATTTT. The encoded protein is CASSLEQGRDQPQHF.

This clonotype was recorded at least ten times. The chain combines TRBV28 with TRBJ1-3, with D tentatively TRBD1 (6 bases). Germline V gives CDR1 MDHEN, CDR2 SYDVKM. V shed 5 bases and J shed 2 bases, with 10 bases lying between them. This CDR3 contains 14 residues. The DNA for the CDR3 is TGTGCCAGCAGTCAGGGGTTTGCTGGAAACACCATATATTTT. This sequence encodes CASSQGFAGNTIYF. The whole variable domain, filled in from reference TRBV28 and TRBJ1-3, reads DVKVTQSSRYLVKRTGEKVFLECVQDMDHENMFWYRQDPGLGLRLIYFSYDVKMKEKGDIPEGYSVSREKKERFSLILESASTNQTSMYLCASSQGFAGNTIYFGEGSWLTVV.

This clonotype was seen a handful of times. The chain uses TRBV18 and TRBJ2-3; D is perhaps TRBD1 (5 bases). The V end lost 6 bases, the J end lost 4 bases, and 8 bases lay between the germline ends. This CDR3 is built from 12 residues. Germline V lookup: CDR1 KGHSH, CDR2 LQKENI. The DNA for the CDR3 is TGTGCCAGCTCGACACAGGCAGATACGCAGTATTTT. Translating gives CASSTQADTQYF. Filled out from reference TRBV18 and TRBJ2-3, the complete variable domain reads NAGVMQNPRHLVRRRGQEARLRCSPMKGHSHVYWYRQLPEEGLKFMVYLQKENIIDESGMPKERFSAEFPKEGPSILRIQQVVRGDSAAYFCASSTQADTQYFGPGTRLTVL.

V gene TRBV27 combines with J gene TRBJ2-7; 7 nucleotides match TRBD2. This CDR3 has 17 residues. Germline V gene lookup returns CDR1 MNHEY and CDR2 SMNVEV (reference sequence). The J segment lost 7 bases and the V segment lost 0 bases, leaving 15 bases of the junction unmatched. CDR3 coding DNA: TGTGCCAGCAGTTTATCCGGGCGGGAGCCCCCTTACAATGAGCAGTACTTC. It is translated as CASSLSGREPPYNEQYF.

This clonotype was observed a handful of times. V usage is TRBV7-3 and J usage is TRBJ1-6; a possible D gene is TRBD1 (5 bases). Germline loops: CDR1 SGHTA, CDR2 FQGTGA. CDR3 size: 14 residues. V was clipped by 9 bases and J by 5 bases, with 14 bases between them. The CDR3 nucleotides read TGTGCCAGAATGGGGGGAACGGATAATTCACCCCTCCACTTT. Amino acid sequence: CARMGGTDNSPLHF.

This chain connects TRBV25-1 to TRBJ2-7, with TRBD1 matching over 9 bases. Germline CDR1 MGHDK, CDR2 SYGVNS. The J segment lost 3 bases and the V segment lost 2 bases, leaving 8 bases of the junction unmatched. The CDR3 is made up of 16 amino acids. CDR3 nucleotide sequence: TGTGCCAGCAGTGAACCTCAAACGGGACAGGGCTACGAGCAGTACTTC. This translates into CASSEPQTGQGYEQYF.

This clonotype was seen at least ten times. V is TRBV20-1 and J is TRBJ2-7, with TRBD2 matching 11 bases. CDR3 length equals 16 residues. The V gene's germline CDR1 is DFQATT and CDR2 SNEGSKA (reference sequence). With 3 bases clipped from V and 2 bases from J, the junction kept 9 bases outside the gene matches. CDR3 DNA sequence: TGCAGTGCTAGGAGGCTAGCGGGAGGCGAAACCTACGAGCAGTACTTC. Encoded protein: CSARRLAGGETYEQYF.

This clonotype was recorded at least ten times. This rearrangement joins TRBV7-2 to TRBJ2-3, with TRBD2 matching 10 bases. This CDR3 region has 18 residues. CDR1 and CDR2 (germline): SGHTA, FQGNSA. After removal of 1 base from V and 1 base from J, the junction contained 8 bases not matched to a gene. The CDR3 spells CASSLGTLAGVGTDTQYF. Here the CDR3 DNA reads TGTGCCAGCAGCTTAGGCACTCTAGCGGGAGTGGGCACAGATACGCAGTATTTT.

At least ten counts were recorded for this clonotype. V usage is TRBV12-3 or TRBV12-4 and J usage is TRBJ1-6, with D uncertain. This CDR3 has 14 residues. V shed 6 bases and J shed 4 bases, with 10 bases lying between them. DNA of the CDR3: TGTGCCAGCAGAACTGACGGTTATAATTCACCCCTCCACTTT. It codes for CASRTDGYNSPLHF.

The V gene is TRBV6-1, the J gene TRBJ1-1, with 9 nucleotides matching TRBD1. Germline V gene data show CDR1 as MNHNS and CDR2 as SASEGT. This CDR3 contains 14 residues. The trim removed 7 bases at V and 5 bases at J, leaving 8 bases unmatched. CDR3 DNA sequence: TGTGCCAGCACCACGGGACAGGGCGGAACTGAAGCTTTCTTT. It is translated as CASTTGQGGTEAFF.

This clonotype has ten or more counts. This chain links TRBV7-9 with TRBJ2-1; 10 bases map to TRBD1. Germline V gives CDR1 SEHNR, CDR2 FQNEAQ (reference sequence). There are 15 residues in the CDR3. CDR3 bases: TGTGCGGTCGATCTTGGGACAGGGGTTATGAATGAGCAGTTCTTC. Protein: CAVDLGTGVMNEQFF.

This clonotype appeared a few times. The chain combines TRBV20-1 with TRBJ2-5, with TRBD2 matching 7 bases. The V gene end was trimmed by 0 bases and the J gene end by 2 bases; junction bases not matched to a gene: 9. The CDR3 extends over 16 amino acids. The germline V gene encodes CDR1 DFQATT and CDR2 SNEGSKA (reference sequence). CDR3 residues: CSAREFGLDVQETQYF. CDR3 coding DNA: TGCAGTGCTAGAGAGTTTGGACTAGACGTTCAAGAGACCCAGTACTTC.

The V and J genes are TRBV6-5 and TRBJ1-5; 7 bases fit TRBD1. CDR1 MNHEY and CDR2 SVGAGI come from the germline V gene. This CDR3 region has 15 residues. The trim removed 4 bases at V and 3 bases at J, leaving 6 bases unmatched. CDR3 DNA sequence: TGTGCCAGCAGTTCCTGGACAGGCAACAATCAGCCCCAGCATTTT. Amino acid sequence: CASSSWTGNNQPQHF.

This clonotype appeared many times. The chain uses TRBV27 and TRBJ1-5; 8 nucleotides match TRBD1. The CDR3 contains 15 residues. V shed 7 bases and J 2 bases; nucleotides not matched to a gene: 7. Germline CDR1 MNHEY, CDR2 SMNVEV (reference sequence). CDR3 sequence reads: CASTATGDGNQPQHF. CDR3 nucleotides: TGTGCCAGCACCGCGACAGGGGACGGCAATCAGCCCCAGCATTTT.

This chain joins TRBV18 and TRBJ2-1, with TRBD2 identical over 8 bases. The CDR3 has 20 amino acids. V lost 2 bases and J lost 3; bases outside the gene matches: 18. Germline loops: CDR1 KGHSH, CDR2 LQKENI. This CDR3 is CASSPEVGQRETRGYNEQFF. In DNA, the CDR3 is TGTGCCAGCTCACCAGAAGTCGGCCAGCGGGAGACCCGGGGCTACAATGAGCAGTTCTTC.

In this sample, this clonotype turned up many times. The chain recombines TRBV14 with TRBJ2-5; 7 bases are a match to TRBD1. The V segment lost 1 base and the J segment 2 bases; nucleotides outside the gene matches: 10. Germline V CDR1 and CDR2: SGHDN, FVKESK. The CDR3 extends over 17 amino acids. In DNA form, the CDR3 reads TGTGCCAGCAGCCAAGCCACAGGGGTTTGGTGGCAAGAGACCCAGTACTTC. Translation gives CASSQATGVWWQETQYF.

The table lists this clonotype with many counts. The rearrangement uses TRBV6-2 or TRBV6-3 and TRBJ2-7, with TRBD1 matching over 8 bases. The CDR3 length is 17 residues. V was clipped by 1 base and J by 1 base; unmatched bases: 9. Germline assignment: CDR1 MNHEY and CDR2 SVGEGT. In nucleotides, the CDR3 is TGTGCCAGCAGTTACTACAGGACAGGGATGAGTTCCTACGAGCAGTACTTC. This codes for CASSYYRTGMSSYEQYF.

This clonotype came up many times. This chain links TRBV7-2 with TRBJ2-3, with 7 bases identical to TRBD2. CDR1 SGHTA and CDR2 FQGNSA come from the germline V gene. The CDR3 consists of 16 residues. Trimming at V came to 7 bases and at J to 2 bases, leaving 12 bases not matched to a gene. The CDR3 sequence: CASTVRGAGLTDTQYF. The CDR3 bases are TGTGCCAGCACCGTCCGAGGAGCGGGGCTCACAGATACGCAGTATTTT.